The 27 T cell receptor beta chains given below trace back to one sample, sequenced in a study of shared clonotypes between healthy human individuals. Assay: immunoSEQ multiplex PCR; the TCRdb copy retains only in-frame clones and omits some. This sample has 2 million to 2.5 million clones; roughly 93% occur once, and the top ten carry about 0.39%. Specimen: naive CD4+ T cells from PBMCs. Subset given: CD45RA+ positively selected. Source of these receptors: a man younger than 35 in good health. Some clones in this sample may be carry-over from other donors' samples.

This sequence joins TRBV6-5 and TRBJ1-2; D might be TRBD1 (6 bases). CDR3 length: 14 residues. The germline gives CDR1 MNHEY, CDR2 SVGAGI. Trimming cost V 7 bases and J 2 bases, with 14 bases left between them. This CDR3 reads CASTLGGRNYGYTF. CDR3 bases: TGTGCCAGCACCCTAGGGGGAAGGAACTATGGCTACACCTTC.

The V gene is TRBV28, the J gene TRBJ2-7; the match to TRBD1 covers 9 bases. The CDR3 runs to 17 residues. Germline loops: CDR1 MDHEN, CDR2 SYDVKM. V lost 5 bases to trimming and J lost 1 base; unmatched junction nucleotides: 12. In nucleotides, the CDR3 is TGTGCCAGCAGTCTCAGAGTACCGGGACAGGGTTCCTACGAGCAGTACTTC. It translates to CASSLRVPGQGSYEQYF.

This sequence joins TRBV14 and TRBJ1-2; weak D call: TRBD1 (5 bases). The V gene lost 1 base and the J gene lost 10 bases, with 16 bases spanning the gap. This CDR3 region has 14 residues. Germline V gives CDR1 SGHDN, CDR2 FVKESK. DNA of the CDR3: TGTGCCAGCAGCCAAGTGACAGCAATTAAGAACTACACCTTC. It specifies CASSQVTAIKNYTF.

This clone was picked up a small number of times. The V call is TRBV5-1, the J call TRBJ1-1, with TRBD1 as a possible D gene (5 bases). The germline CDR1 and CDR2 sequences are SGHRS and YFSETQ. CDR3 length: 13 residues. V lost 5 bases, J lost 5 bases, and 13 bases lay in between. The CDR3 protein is CASRNTGATEAFF. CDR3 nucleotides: TGCGCCAGCAGGAATACAGGCGCTACTGAAGCTTTCTTT.

CDR3 nucleotides: TGTGCCAGCAGAGCCGGGACAGGGGCCGAAGCTTTCTTT. It is translated as CASRAGTGAEAFF. The rearrangement links TRBV6-5 to TRBJ1-1; 10 bases line up with TRBD1. The CDR3 loop spans 13 amino acids. J lost 8 bases, V lost 6 bases, and 6 bases had no gene match. Germline CDR1 is MNHEY and CDR2 is SVGAGI.

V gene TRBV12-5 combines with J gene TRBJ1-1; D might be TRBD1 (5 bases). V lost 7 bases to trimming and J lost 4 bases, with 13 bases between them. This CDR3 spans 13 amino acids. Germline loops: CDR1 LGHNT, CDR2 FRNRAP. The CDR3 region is CASAGQGVTEAFF. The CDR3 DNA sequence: TGTGCTAGTGCCGGCCAGGGAGTCACTGAAGCTTTCTTT.

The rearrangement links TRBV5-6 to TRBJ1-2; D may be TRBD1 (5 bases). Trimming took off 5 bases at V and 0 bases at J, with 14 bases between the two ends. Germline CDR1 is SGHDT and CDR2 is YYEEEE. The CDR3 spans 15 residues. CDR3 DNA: TGTGCCAGCAGTTTCGACAGTATCTCTAACTATGGCTACACCTTC. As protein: CASSFDSISNYGYTF.

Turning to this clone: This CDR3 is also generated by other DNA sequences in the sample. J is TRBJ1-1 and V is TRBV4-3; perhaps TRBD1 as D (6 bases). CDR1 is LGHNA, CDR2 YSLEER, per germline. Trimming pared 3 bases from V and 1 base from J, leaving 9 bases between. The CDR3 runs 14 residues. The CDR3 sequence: CASSQETGNTEAFF. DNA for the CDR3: TGCGCCAGCAGCCAGGAGACAGGGAACACTGAAGCTTTCTTT.

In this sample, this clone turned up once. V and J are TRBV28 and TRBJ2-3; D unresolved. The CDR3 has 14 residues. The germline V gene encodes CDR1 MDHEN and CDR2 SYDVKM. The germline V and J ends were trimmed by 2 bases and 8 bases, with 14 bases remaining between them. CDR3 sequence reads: CASSLSTRLGTQYF. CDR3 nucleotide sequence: TGTGCCAGCAGTTTAAGTACGAGGCTCGGTACGCAGTATTTT.

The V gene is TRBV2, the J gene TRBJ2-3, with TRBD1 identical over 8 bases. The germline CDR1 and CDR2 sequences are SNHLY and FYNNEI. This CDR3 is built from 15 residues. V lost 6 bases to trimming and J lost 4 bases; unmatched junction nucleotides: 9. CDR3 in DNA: TGTGCCAGCAGAGTAACGGGGACAGGCGCAGATACGCAGTATTTT. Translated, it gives CASRVTGTGADTQYF.

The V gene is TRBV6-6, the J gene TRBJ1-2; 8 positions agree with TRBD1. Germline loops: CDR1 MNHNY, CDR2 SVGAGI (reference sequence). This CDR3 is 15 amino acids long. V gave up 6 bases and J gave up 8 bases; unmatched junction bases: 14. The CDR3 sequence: CASSMEGQGPFGYTF. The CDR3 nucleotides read TGTGCCAGCAGCATGGAAGGACAGGGTCCTTTCGGCTACACCTTC.

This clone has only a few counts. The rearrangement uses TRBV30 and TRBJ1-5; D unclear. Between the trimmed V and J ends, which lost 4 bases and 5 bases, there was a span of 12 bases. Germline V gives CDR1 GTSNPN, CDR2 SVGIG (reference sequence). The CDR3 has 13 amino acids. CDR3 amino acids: CAWKWAVDQPQHF. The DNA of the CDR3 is TGTGCCTGGAAATGGGCGGTAGATCAGCCCCAGCATTTT.

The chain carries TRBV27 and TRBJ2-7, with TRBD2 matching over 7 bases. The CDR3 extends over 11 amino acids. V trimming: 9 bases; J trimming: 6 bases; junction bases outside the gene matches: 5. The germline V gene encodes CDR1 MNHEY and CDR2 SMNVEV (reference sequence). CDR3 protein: CASWGGVEQYF. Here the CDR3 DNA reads TGTGCCAGTTGGGGGGGTGTCGAGCAGTACTTC.

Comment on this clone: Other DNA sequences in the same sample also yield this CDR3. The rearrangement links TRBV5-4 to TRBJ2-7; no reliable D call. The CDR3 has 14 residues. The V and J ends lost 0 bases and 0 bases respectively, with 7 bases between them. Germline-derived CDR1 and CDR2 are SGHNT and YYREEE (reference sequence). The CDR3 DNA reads TGTGCCAGCAGCTTGGGGCAGAGCTCCTACGAGCAGTACTTC. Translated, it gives CASSLGQSSYEQYF.

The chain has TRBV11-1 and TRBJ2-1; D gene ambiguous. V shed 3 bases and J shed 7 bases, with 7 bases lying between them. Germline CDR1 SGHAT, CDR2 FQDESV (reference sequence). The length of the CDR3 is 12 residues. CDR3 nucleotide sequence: TGTGCCAGCAGCTTTAATCGGAATGAGCAGTTCTTC. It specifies CASSFNRNEQFF.

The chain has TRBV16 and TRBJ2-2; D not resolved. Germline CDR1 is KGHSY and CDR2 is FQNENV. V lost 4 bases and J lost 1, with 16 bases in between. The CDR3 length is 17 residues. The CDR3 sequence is CASSPTAISGNTGELFF. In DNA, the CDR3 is TGTGCCAGCAGCCCCACTGCGATATCGGGGAACACCGGGGAGCTGTTTTTT.

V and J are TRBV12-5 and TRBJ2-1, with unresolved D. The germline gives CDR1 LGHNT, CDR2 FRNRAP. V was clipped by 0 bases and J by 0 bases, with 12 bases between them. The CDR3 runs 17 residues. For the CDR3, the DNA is TGTGCTAGTGGTTTGGTAGGTAGCCGATACTCCTACAATGAGCAGTTCTTC. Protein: CASGLVGSRYSYNEQFF.

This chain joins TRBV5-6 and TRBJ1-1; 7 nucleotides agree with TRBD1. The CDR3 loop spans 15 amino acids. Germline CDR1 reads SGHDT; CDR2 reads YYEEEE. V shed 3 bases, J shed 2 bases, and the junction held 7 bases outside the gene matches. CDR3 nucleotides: TGTGCCAGCAGCTCCCGGGACAGATATAACACTGAAGCTTTCTTT. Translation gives CASSSRDRYNTEAFF.

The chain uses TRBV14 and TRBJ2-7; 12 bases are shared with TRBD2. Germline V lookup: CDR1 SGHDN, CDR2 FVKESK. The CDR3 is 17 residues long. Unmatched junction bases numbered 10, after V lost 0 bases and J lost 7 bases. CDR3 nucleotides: TGTGCCAGCAGCCAAGATTCGACTAGCGGGAGCCCCCGGGAGCAGTACTTC. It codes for CASSQDSTSGSPREQYF.

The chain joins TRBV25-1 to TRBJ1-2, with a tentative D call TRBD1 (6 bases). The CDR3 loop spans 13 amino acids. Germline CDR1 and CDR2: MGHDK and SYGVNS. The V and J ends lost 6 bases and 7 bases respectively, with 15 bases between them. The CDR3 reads CASSRGSLSGYTF. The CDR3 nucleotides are TGTGCCAGCAGCAGGGGAAGCTTAAGTGGCTACACCTTC.

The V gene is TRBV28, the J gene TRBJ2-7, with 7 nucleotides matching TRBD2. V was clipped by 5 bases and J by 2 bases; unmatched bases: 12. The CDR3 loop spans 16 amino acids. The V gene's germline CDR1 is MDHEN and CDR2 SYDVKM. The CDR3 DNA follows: TGTGCCAGCAGTACCCGCGGGTCGGCGGGGGCCTACGAGCAGTACTTC. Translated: CASSTRGSAGAYEQYF.

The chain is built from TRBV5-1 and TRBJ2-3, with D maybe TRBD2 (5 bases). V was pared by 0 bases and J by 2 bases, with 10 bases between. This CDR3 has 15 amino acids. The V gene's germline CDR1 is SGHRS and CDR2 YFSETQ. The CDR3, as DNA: TGCGCCAGCAGCTTGGACGGGATCCTCACAGATACGCAGTATTTT. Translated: CASSLDGILTDTQYF.

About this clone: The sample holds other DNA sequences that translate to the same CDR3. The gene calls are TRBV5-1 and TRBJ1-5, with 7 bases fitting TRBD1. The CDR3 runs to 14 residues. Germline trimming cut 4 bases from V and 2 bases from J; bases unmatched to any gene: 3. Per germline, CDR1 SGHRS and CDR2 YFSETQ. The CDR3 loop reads CASSEGAGNQPQHF. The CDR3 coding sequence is TGCGCCAGCAGCGAGGGGGCGGGCAATCAGCCCCAGCATTTT.

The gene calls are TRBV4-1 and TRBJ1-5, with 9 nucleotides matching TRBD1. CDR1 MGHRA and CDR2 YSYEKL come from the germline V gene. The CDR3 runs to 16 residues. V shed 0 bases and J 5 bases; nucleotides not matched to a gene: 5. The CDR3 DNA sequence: TGCGCCAGCAGCCAAGATTTGGGACAGGGACATCAGCCCCAGCATTTT. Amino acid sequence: CASSQDLGQGHQPQHF.

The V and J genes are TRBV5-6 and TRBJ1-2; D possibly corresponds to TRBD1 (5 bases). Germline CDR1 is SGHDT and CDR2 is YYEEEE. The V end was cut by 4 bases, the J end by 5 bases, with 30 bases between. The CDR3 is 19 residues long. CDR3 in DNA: TGTGCCAGCAGCCCCGTCGAACAGGTAAAGTCTCAGATATCTTATGGCTACACCTTC. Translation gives CASSPVEQVKSQISYGYTF.

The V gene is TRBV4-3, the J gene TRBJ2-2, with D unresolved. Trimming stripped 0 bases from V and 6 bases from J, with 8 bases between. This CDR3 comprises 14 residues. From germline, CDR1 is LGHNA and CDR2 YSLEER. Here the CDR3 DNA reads TGCGCCAGCAGCCAAGATCACCGGGCCGGGGAGCTGTTTTTT. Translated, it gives CASSQDHRAGELFF.

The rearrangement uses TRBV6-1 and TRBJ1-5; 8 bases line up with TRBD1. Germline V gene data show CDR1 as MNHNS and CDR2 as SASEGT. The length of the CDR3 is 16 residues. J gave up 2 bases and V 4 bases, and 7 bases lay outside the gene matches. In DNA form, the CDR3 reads TGTGCCAGCAGTGGTTTAGTGGGACAGGGCAATCAGCCCCAGCATTTT. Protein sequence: CASSGLVGQGNQPQHF.